The 25 T cell receptor beta chains reported below all come from one sample, sequenced in a study of blood T cells in healthy people across ages. Combining a sample-barcoded 5' primer with a J-beta primer mix, a second PCR ran for roughly 7 to 12 cycles. TCRdb itself ran the 5' RACE reads through MiXCR, one entry per CDR3 protein. Among approximately 800,000 distinct CDR3 sequences listed, about 53% were seen once. What was sequenced was blood. Source of these receptors: a man older than 75 in good health.

The rearrangement uses TRBV20-1 and TRBJ2-7; weak D call: TRBD2 (5 bases). V was shortened by 6 bases and J by 0 bases, with 18 bases between the two germline ends. The CDR3 totals 15 residues. The germline V gene encodes CDR1 DFQATT and CDR2 SNEGSKA (reference sequence). The CDR3 DNA sequence: TGCAGTGCCCCATATCCGGACTCCAACTCCTACGAGCAGTACTTC. This sequence encodes CSAPYPDSNSYEQYF.

The CDR3 protein is CAITESAGGPGEQFF. CDR3 coding DNA: TGTGCCATCACCGAGTCAGCGGGAGGGCCTGGTGAGCAGTTCTTC. The chain couples TRBV10-3 to TRBJ2-1; 10 bases align to TRBD2. The V gene's germline CDR1 is ENHRY and CDR2 SYGVKD. V shed 7 bases and J 9 bases; nucleotides not matched to a gene: 12. The CDR3 runs 15 residues.

The chain recombines TRBV27 with TRBJ2-5; 7 bases are shared with TRBD1. The CDR3 has 14 residues. V lost 5 bases and J lost 2; bases outside the gene matches: 5. The germline gives CDR1 MNHEY, CDR2 SMNVEV (reference sequence). The CDR3, as DNA: TGTGCCAGCAGTCACGACAGGGTTCAAGAGACCCAGTACTTC. Translation gives CASSHDRVQETQYF.

CDR3 sequence reads: CASSPPGGSSYEQYF. CDR3 sequence (DNA): TGTGCCAGCAGCCCACCGGGGGGTAGCTCCTACGAGCAGTACTTC. This rearrangement joins TRBV7-9 to TRBJ2-7, with TRBD2 matching 7 bases. Per germline, CDR1 SEHNR and CDR2 FQNEAQ (reference sequence). The junction had 7 bases not matched to a gene; V was cut back by 5 bases and J by 0 bases. There are 15 residues in the CDR3.

The chain combines TRBV12-3 or TRBV12-4 with TRBJ1-5, with D uncertain. This CDR3 spans 13 amino acids. V gave up 6 bases and J gave up 0 bases, with 6 bases separating them. The CDR3 here is CASSHNSNQPQHF. The CDR3, as DNA: TGTGCCAGCAGCCATAATAGCAATCAGCCCCAGCATTTT.

This clonotype occurred a few times. The chain uses TRBV15 and TRBJ1-2; D remains ambiguous. Trimming stripped 0 bases from V and 4 bases from J, with 12 bases between. This CDR3 has 15 amino acids. Germline loops: CDR1 LNHNV, CDR2 YYDKDF (reference sequence). The CDR3 bases are TGTGCCACCAGCAGAGATTGGGGTCCGGCCTATGGCTACACCTTC. It encodes CATSRDWGPAYGYTF.

The chain employs TRBV5-1 and TRBJ1-2; TRBD1 aligns across 12 bases. CDR1 and CDR2 (germline): SGHRS, YFSETQ. The CDR3 spans 16 residues. The V segment lost 6 bases and the J segment 6 bases; nucleotides outside the gene matches: 12. The CDR3 region is CASNPGRGQGAHGYTF. The CDR3 coding sequence is TGCGCCAGCAACCCGGGTAGGGGACAGGGGGCACATGGCTACACCTTC.

The DNA for the CDR3 is TGTGCCAGCAGTTTAGGGTCCCTAGCTTTGAATGAGCAGTTCTTC. Its translation is CASSLGSLALNEQFF. The V gene is TRBV12-3 or TRBV12-4, the J gene TRBJ2-1; maybe TRBD2 (5 bases). The CDR3 has 15 amino acids. V lost 1 base to trimming and J lost 7 bases, with 14 bases between them.

The rearrangement joins TRBV4-2 to TRBJ2-5; TRBD2 matches 9 bases. V lost 1 base to trimming and J lost 2 bases; unmatched junction nucleotides: 8. This CDR3 has 17 residues. Germline loops: CDR1 LGHNA, CDR2 YNFKEQ. The CDR3 sequence: CASSQVAASGAQETQYF. DNA for the CDR3: TGTGCCAGCAGCCAAGTCGCAGCTAGCGGGGCTCAAGAGACCCAGTACTTC.

This clonotype was observed a handful of times. The genes are TRBV24-1 and TRBJ1-5, with a tentative D call TRBD1 (6 bases). The CDR3 sequence is 14 residues long. The germline V gene has CDR1 KGHDR and CDR2 SFDVKD. V gave up 2 bases and J gave up 3 bases, with 7 bases separating them. The CDR3 coding sequence is TGTGCCACCAGTGATTGGGACACCAATCAGCCCCAGCATTTT. As protein: CATSDWDTNQPQHF.

This clonotype was seen more than once but under ten times. The chain employs TRBV12-3 or TRBV12-4 and TRBJ2-3, with 10 bases fitting TRBD2. CDR3 size: 16 residues. With V trimmed by 7 bases and J by 6 bases, 13 bases remained unmatched. The CDR3 sequence is CASTLGSGRASDTQYF. As DNA, the CDR3 is TGTGCCAGCACCCTAGGCAGCGGGAGGGCCAGCGATACGCAGTATTTT.

The chain carries TRBV5-1 and TRBJ2-3; D call uncertain. Germline values: CDR1 SGHRS, CDR2 YFSETQ. This CDR3 is built from 15 residues. Trimming removed 0 bases from V and 1 base from J, with 9 bases in between. CDR3 in amino acids: CASSLVVGGTDTQYF. The CDR3 coding sequence is TGCGCCAGCAGCTTGGTCGTGGGTGGCACAGATACGCAGTATTTT.

The chain combines TRBV2 with TRBJ2-7; possibly TRBD2 for D (6 bases). Looked up from germline, CDR1 is SNHLY and CDR2 is FYNNEI. V was clipped by 3 bases and J by 0 bases, with 12 bases between them. This CDR3 is built from 15 residues. The CDR3 DNA reads as TGTGCCAGCAGTGACGGGCTAGCGAGCTCCTACGAGCAGTACTTC. Its protein is CASSDGLASSYEQYF.

To note about this clonotype: The junction departs from germline at one end; a sequencing error may be responsible. The chain couples TRBV9 to TRBJ1-2; tentative D call: TRBD1 (6 bases). CDR3 length equals 14 residues. Per germline, CDR1 SGDLS and CDR2 YYNGEE. CDR3 residues: CACSLGAPNYGYTF. The DNA of the CDR3 is TGTGCCTGCAGCCTGGGGGCACCTAACTATGGCTACACCTTC.

The chain has TRBV21-1 and TRBJ2-7; TRBD2, as called in the table, went unchecked against the DNA. TRBV21-1 is given as a pseudogene. The CDR3 runs to 13 residues. In DNA, the CDR3 is TGTGCCAGCTCCCCGGAGGGACCCTACGAGAAGTACTTC. This translates into CASSPEGPYEKYF.

The chain employs TRBV2 and TRBJ1-2; a possible D gene is TRBD1 (5 bases). Germline CDR1 SNHLY, CDR2 FYNNEI. V was shortened by 7 bases and J by 3 bases, with 12 bases between the two germline ends. This CDR3 has 13 amino acids. CDR3 nucleotides: TGTGCCAGCACCCCGGGACGGGACTATGGCTACACCTTC. Encoded protein: CASTPGRDYGYTF.

The chain joins TRBV5-6 to TRBJ2-5, with D unclear. The CDR3 is 15 amino acids. CDR1 SGHDT and CDR2 YYEEEE come from the germline V gene. V shed 0 bases and J shed 7 bases, with 16 bases lying between them. The CDR3 sequence is CASSLGTRPRRTQYF. DNA of the CDR3: TGTGCCAGCAGCTTGGGGACGCGCCCACGGAGGACCCAGTACTTC.

This chain uses TRBV6-5 with TRBJ1-5, with no clear D. CDR1 MNHEY and CDR2 SVGAGI come from the germline V gene. The germline V and J ends were trimmed by 5 bases and 4 bases, with 15 bases remaining between them. The CDR3 has 15 residues. CDR3 region: CASSPSQALNQPQHF. The CDR3 DNA reads TGTGCCAGCAGTCCCAGCCAGGCTCTAAATCAGCCCCAGCATTTT.

Turning to this clonotype: Relative to the germline gene, one junction end is altered; a read error may explain this. V is TRBV20-1 and J is TRBJ2-7; 11 nucleotides align to TRBD1. The better agreement between TRBJ2-1 and the DNA end casts doubt on the J call. The CDR3 is 14 residues long. Germline loops: CDR1 DFQATT, CDR2 SNEGSKA (reference sequence). In nucleotides, the CDR3 is TGCGGTGCTAGTTTGGACAGGGGGCTTAATGAGCAGTTCTTC. Its protein is CGASLDRGLNEQFF.

As concerns this clonotype: Mismatch with germline at one junction end may stem from a read error. This sequence joins TRBV18 and TRBJ2-7; D unclear. From germline, CDR1 is KGHSH and CDR2 LQKENI. This CDR3 is built from 14 residues. DNA of the CDR3: TGTGCCAGCTCACCAATCGGTAGCTCCTGCGAGCAGTACTTC. Translating it yields CASSPIGSSCEQYF.

The V and J genes are TRBV6-2 or TRBV6-3 and TRBJ2-4, with D hard to call. The last part of the DNA fits TRBJ2-5 better; the J call may be wrong. Germline loops: CDR1 MNHEY, CDR2 SVGEGT. The CDR3 runs 15 residues. The DNA of the CDR3 is TGTGCCAGCAGTTTAGAAGGCGCCCCCTCAGAGACCCAGTACTTC. Protein sequence: CASSLEGAPSETQYF.

V usage is TRBV5-1 and J usage is TRBJ2-5, with 8 positions matching TRBD2. Looked up from germline, CDR1 is SGHRS and CDR2 is YFSETQ. This CDR3 is built from 15 residues. J gave up 3 bases and V 5 bases, and 9 bases lay outside the gene matches. In nucleotides, the CDR3 is TGCGCCAGCAGTCGGCGGACTAGCCCAGAAGAGACCCAGTACTTC. It specifies CASSRRTSPEETQYF.

J is TRBJ2-7 and V is TRBV7-6; 14 nucleotides line up with TRBD2. CDR1 is SGHVS and CDR2 is FNYEAQ in the germline V gene. This CDR3 has 16 amino acids. J gave up 5 bases and V 3 bases, and 6 bases lay outside the gene matches. In DNA, the CDR3 is TGTGCCAGCAGCTTCCTGACTAGCGGGAGGGGGAACGAGCAGTACTTC. It specifies CASSFLTSGRGNEQYF. Full variable domain (outside the CDR3, taken from reference TRBV7-6 and TRBJ2-7): GAGVSQSPRYKVTKRGQDVALRCDPISGHVSLYWYRQALGQGPEFLTYFNYEAQQDKSGLPNDRFSAERPEGSISTLTIQRTEQRDSAMYRCASSFLTSGRGNEQYFGPGTRLTVT.

V is TRBV5-1 and J is TRBJ2-5; D is undetermined. TRBJ2-7 explains the end of the DNA better; the J call may be wrong. The V gene's germline CDR1 is SGHRS and CDR2 YFSETQ. This CDR3 has 14 amino acids. The CDR3 loop is CASSIAPGLYEQYF. In DNA, the CDR3 is TGCGCCAGCAGCATAGCACCCGGGTTGTACGAGCAGTACTTC.

The genes are TRBV28 and TRBJ2-1; 8 nucleotides agree with TRBD2. The J call may be in error: the DNA end matches TRBJ2-7 better. Germline V gives CDR1 MDHEN, CDR2 SYDVKM. The CDR3 has 16 residues. CDR3 nucleotide sequence: TGTGCCAGCAGTCCCTATCTAGCGGGTGGATACAATGAGCAGTACTTC. Translating it yields CASSPYLAGGYNEQYF.